This T cell receptor (beta chain) was identified in a study of blood T cell repertoires in COVID-19. Sequencing was performed with immunoSEQ multiplex PCR; in TCRdb, only in-frame clones are kept and a portion is missing. The sample gives fewer than 70,000 clones, around 87% of which show up once; 3.5% to 5% is in the top ten. Trimming left V 5 bases short and J 4 bases short, with 11 bases between. The germline gives CDR1 SEHNR, CDR2 FQNEAQ (reference sequence). CDR3 size: 13 residues. This clonotype was obtained from a human donor in a cohort sampled during active COVID-19. Input material: peripheral blood. The chain is built from TRBV7-9 and TRBJ1-2, with D perhaps TRBD1 (5 bases). In nucleotides, the CDR3 is TGTGCCAGCAGCCCGACAGTGTCCTATGGCTACACCTTC. It yields the protein CASSPTVSYGYTF.